This TCR beta chain was documented in a study of regulatory T cells in long-lasting Graves disease (dated by TCRdb to the early 2020s). About the investigation overall: Patients with newly diagnosed Graves' disease had been on antithyroid drugs for under 3 months. Persistent Graves' disease patients were compared with newly diagnosed Graves' disease patients by peripheral blood TCR sequencing and RNA sequencing. A total of roughly 35 samples were covered by TCR sequencing, comprising approximately 13 persistent and around 20 newly diagnosed Graves' disease patients. The study was registered as a clinical trial and conducted in China. General conclusions and limits of the study: Sequencing and analysis were restricted to the TCR beta chain. TRBV28, TRBJ1-2 and TRBJ2-5 were preferentially used in persistent disease, while TRBV20-1 and TRBJ2-1 were favored in newly diagnosed disease. Compared with newly diagnosed patients, patients with persistent Graves' disease had lower TCR Shannon entropy and fewer highly expanded clones, which suggests clonal expansion. The study examined only peripheral blood because the primary lesion, thyroid tissue, could not be accessed. Persistent patients shared more public clonotypes among themselves (2,741) than newly diagnosed patients did (more than 950). The small sample size was acknowledged by the authors as a limitation that may reduce accuracy.

The library was prepared using multiplex PCR. The sequencer was an Illumina HiSeq 4000. TCR beta libraries were built with iRepertoire HTBI primers and Arm-PCR amplification of CDR3 regions. PCR products were gel purified before sequencing. On the study's bioinformatics: A total of roughly 65 TRBV and more than twelve TRBJ segments were identified across samples and were used for gene usage analysis of CDR3 amino acid clonotypes. COPE and FqMerger were used to merge filtered high-quality paired reads into contigs. BLAST was used to align contigs to IMGT TRBV, TRBD and TRBJ reference genes, with CDR3 defined following IMGT. Clonotypes above 0.1% frequency were classified as highly expanded clones. Shannon entropy served as the measure of repertoire diversity, while the Gini coefficient captured V-J evenness. Clonotypes shared by more than one individual were considered public. TCRdb reran the public reads through fastp at Q25 and MiXCR, keeping productive beta chains. Here each entry gathers all rows of one CDR3 protein and keeps the most common genes and DNA. The V and J calls were determined by TCRdb, not by the authors. Recorded for this sample are 400,000 to 450,000 distinct CDR3 sequences; 14% to 15% of them occurred a single time. 16% of the sample is taken by the ten largest.

V is reduced by 3 bases and J by 2 bases, leaving a spacing of 10 bases between them. For CDR1 and CDR2, the germline V gene (reference sequence) lists LNHNV and YYDKDF. Taken from cysteine to phenylalanine, the CDR3 has 15 residues. Only the CDR3 part of the read is kept: 45 bases, read in frame from the first base. The time point label, as the study defines it: newly diagnosed GD, antithyroid drugs for less than 3 months. RNA was extracted from PBMCs in TRIzol for both TCR sequencing and RNA sequencing. Graves' disease was diagnosed according to American Thyroid Association guidelines. Recruitment of patients was carried out at an endocrinology department in Xi'an, China. Each patient gave approximately 9 milliliters of peripheral blood, collected in an EDTA anticoagulant tube. PBMCs were isolated by Ficoll Paque Plus density gradient separation without further T cell sorting. RNA quality was checked with an Agilent 2100 Bioanalyzer and agarose gel, and concentration with a NanoDrop 2000.

This clonotype was recorded at least ten times. The clone's antigen remains unknown. Per-nucleotide qualities are absent, and no much larger clonotype sits a single base away. The same data also contributed to another study, on T cells in Graves' hyperthyroidism and ophthalmopathy. As the second study states: Graves' hyperthyroidism was defined as stable when no progression to ophthalmopathy occurred over 18 months of follow-up. Hyperthyroidism patients were newly diagnosed, had a disease duration of under 2 months, and were aged 18 to 65 years. The study excluded patients with uncontrolled infections, other autoimmune diseases, pregnancy or lactation. Diagnoses relied on clinical symptoms, serum thyroxine and TRAb, thyroid ultrasound and orbital computed tomography. The TCR CDR3 was subjected to a first round of RT-PCR using the HTBI primer set and the Qiagen OneStep RT-PCR kit. Blood samples also contained most of the expanded thyroid clonotypes (frequency above 0.001), which suggests that blood repertoires may reflect thyroid immune responses. A model built on a 13 V-J signature distinguished ophthalmopathy from stable hyperthyroidism, reaching 87.88% sensitivity and 81% to 83% specificity in cross-validation and 80%/75% in testing. In validation, the model predicted progression to ophthalmopathy with around 71% sensitivity and roughly 75% specificity, a median of 6.5 months before onset. To identify distinguishing TCR V-J signatures, a discovery cohort of 100 patients was used, comprising fewer than 45 with Graves' ophthalmopathy and some 60 with stable Graves' hyperthyroidism. Prospective prediction of ophthalmopathy was tested in an independent validation cohort of fewer than 20 hyperthyroidism patients and 15 to 17 patients who later progressed to ophthalmopathy. For training and testing, the 80 to 100 patients in the discovery cohort were randomly divided in a 7:3 ratio. In addition, the study compared T-cell repertoires in thyroid tissue and in blood from over 5 Graves' hyperthyroidism patients. After sampling, hyperthyroidism patients received methimazole starting at 30 mg daily, and ophthalmopathy patients received high-dose intravenous methylprednisolone. Libraries were constructed in a second round of multiplex PCR, after which size selection and purification were performed. The libraries were sequenced on an Illumina HiSeq2000 using paired-end 100 bp reads. Raw data were processed with SOAPnuke, discarding reads with adapters, uncalled bases, mean Phred below 15, or no exact constant-primer or identifier match. High-quality paired reads were merged using COPE v1.2.5, and each unique nucleotide sequence was defined as a clonotype. MiTCR v1.1 was used to align clonotypes to the IMGT TRBV, TRBD and TRBJ reference segments. The analysis included only V-J combinations with a frequency above 0.0001, which together covered 99% to 99.2% of the repertoires. The TCS score was defined as the ratio of F50 (clonal expansion) to E x V (chaos), calculated using BLOSUM62-based TCRdist between CDR3 peptides within each V-J. Welch's t-statistics and random forest reduced fewer than 600 V-J features to roughly 13, which were used in a naive Bayes classifier (R e1071). Sample size was not statistically predetermined, and blinding of investigators to group allocation was not performed. According to the paper, TCR Vbeta CDR3 sequencing was carried out on approximately 140 peripheral blood samples, which came from fewer than 50 ophthalmopathy, some 73 hyperthyroidism and approximately 17 progressor patients.

The material sequenced was peripheral blood mononuclear cells (PBMCs), taken at new diagnosis, from a patient treated with antithyroid drugs. The TCR sequence derives from a woman aged 25 to 39 with Graves disease. Donor details come from another sample of the same person, matched by shared clones. The chain employs TRBV15 and TRBJ1-4; no D gene is confidently identified. The CDR3 loop reads CATSRKRQTNEKLFF. DNA sequence: TGTGCCACCAGCAGGAAGCGTCAGACTAATGAAAAACTGTTTTTT.